Listed here are 13 T cell receptor beta chains from one sample, sequenced in a study of cytomegalovirus exposure and HLA in healthy donors. This PCR relied on a set of 60 Vbeta primers and 13 Jbeta primers. The repertoire was sequenced with immunoSEQ multiplex PCR; TCRdb's copy has only in-frame clones and lacks some. The table lists roughly 150,000 clones, roughly 79% of them singletons. The specimen sequenced was PBMCs. The receptors here all came from a young woman in good health and CMV-seronegative.

The chain employs TRBV6-5 and TRBJ2-2, with D uncertain. This CDR3 spans 15 amino acids. The V gene's germline CDR1 is MNHEY and CDR2 SVGAGI. Trimming cost V 10 bases and J 1 base, with 16 bases left between them. The CDR3 DNA sequence: TGTGCCACCCAGTTCTGGGCAGGGAACACCGGGGAGCTGTTTTTT. Its translation is CATQFWAGNTGELFF.

This chain uses TRBV6-5 with TRBJ1-2; 9 bases line up with TRBD1. The CDR3 length is 16 residues. J lost 3 bases, V lost 2 bases, and 7 bases had no gene match. Per the germline V gene, CDR1 is MNHEY and CDR2 is SVGAGI. CDR3 in amino acids: CASSYEGTGHYYGYTF. The CDR3 DNA reads TGTGCCAGCAGTTACGAGGGGACAGGGCACTACTATGGCTACACCTTC.

The rearrangement uses TRBV6-1 and TRBJ2-1; TRBD1 matches 9 bases. The CDR3 extends over 14 amino acids. The V and J ends lost 3 bases and 4 bases, in that order; junction bases with no gene match: 1. Germline V lookup: CDR1 MNHNS, CDR2 SASEGT. The CDR3 here is CASSDGQGYNEQFF. CDR3 sequence (DNA): TGTGCCAGCAGTGACGGACAGGGGTACAATGAGCAGTTCTTC.

V and J are TRBV5-1 and TRBJ1-2, with D hard to call. Germline V gene lookup returns CDR1 SGHRS and CDR2 YFSETQ. The CDR3 contains 16 residues. Trimming removed 0 bases at V and 6 bases at J, with 18 bases between. The CDR3 loop is CASSLGPQREGDGYTF. CDR3 coding DNA: TGCGCCAGCAGCTTGGGACCACAACGGGAAGGCGATGGCTACACCTTC.

The chain is built from TRBV7-3 and TRBJ1-2, with 7 bases identical to TRBD1. J gave up 3 bases and V 5 bases, and 3 bases lay outside the gene matches. Per germline, CDR1 SGHTA and CDR2 FQGTGA. The CDR3 contains 13 residues. The CDR3 DNA sequence: TGTGCCAGCAGCCCCGACAGGGACTATGGCTACACCTTC. It yields the protein CASSPDRDYGYTF.

The chain recombines TRBV29-1 with TRBJ2-2; possible D gene TRBD2, 6 bases. V lost 2 bases to trimming and J lost 0 bases, with 10 bases between them. This CDR3 has 15 residues. The V gene's germline CDR1 is SQVTM and CDR2 ANQGSEA. The CDR3 sequence is CSVEPGGPNTGELFF. CDR3 sequence (DNA): TGCAGCGTTGAACCCGGGGGACCGAACACCGGGGAGCTGTTTTTT.

This clone showed up just a few times. The chain is built from TRBV11-3 and TRBJ1-1; tentatively, D is TRBD1 (5 bases). Trimming took off 3 bases at V and 3 bases at J, with 8 bases between the two ends. The CDR3 is made up of 13 amino acids. Germline CDR1 reads SGHNT; CDR2 reads YENEEA. For the CDR3, the DNA is TGTGCCAGCAGCTTCGGGGGGGACACTGAAGCTTTCTTT. Residues: CASSFGGDTEAFF.

The V and J genes are TRBV6-5 and TRBJ1-2; D may be TRBD1 (6 bases). CDR1 is MNHEY and CDR2 is SVGAGI in the germline V gene. V was cut by 0 bases and J by 8 bases, with 16 bases left in between. This CDR3 comprises 15 residues. The CDR3 is CASSYSTQGVRGYTF. The CDR3 bases are TGTGCCAGCAGTTACTCGACACAGGGAGTGCGGGGCTACACCTTC.

This chain uses TRBV15 with TRBJ1-1, with a possible D match to TRBD1 (5 bases). V lost 8 bases, J lost 4 bases, and 17 bases lay in between. The CDR3 has 14 residues. Germline V gives CDR1 LNHNV, CDR2 YYDKDF (reference sequence). The chain's CDR3 is CATVRGEGSTEAFF. DNA of the CDR3: TGTGCCACCGTTCGGGGGGAGGGGAGCACTGAAGCTTTCTTT.

The chain carries TRBV4-2 and TRBJ1-1, with 8 nucleotides matching TRBD1. CDR3 length: 16 residues. Trimming cost V 3 bases and J 1 base; bases outside gene matches: 7. Germline CDR1 LGHNA, CDR2 YNFKEQ. The CDR3 DNA is TGTGCCAGCAGCCAGGACGAGACAGGGGCGAACACTGAAGCTTTCTTT. This gives the protein CASSQDETGANTEAFF.

The V call is TRBV5-4, the J call TRBJ2-1; 8 positions match TRBD2. V dropped 0 bases and J dropped 6; count of bases not matched to a gene: 2. The length of the CDR3 is 14 residues. CDR1 and CDR2 from the germline V gene are SGHNT and YYREEE (reference sequence). The CDR3 nucleotides read TGTGCCAGCAGCTTGGCGGGGGGGTCCAATGAGCAGTTCTTC. Translating gives CASSLAGGSNEQFF.

The chain combines TRBV9 with TRBJ1-5; D perhaps matches TRBD1 (5 bases). This CDR3 region has 15 residues. V lost 0 bases and J lost 6, with 13 bases in between. The germline CDR1 and CDR2 sequences are SGDLS and YYNGEE. This CDR3 reads CASSVAAGHGQPQHF. The CDR3 nucleotides are TGTGCCAGCAGCGTAGCTGCAGGGCACGGTCAGCCCCAGCATTTT. Full variable domain (missing parts from reference TRBV9 and TRBJ1-5): DSGVTQTPKHLITATGQRVTLRCSPRSGDLSVYWYQQSLDQGLQFLIQYYNGEERAKGNILERFSAQQFPDLHSELNLSSLELGDSALYFCASSVAAGHGQPQHFGDGTRLSIL.

This clone was picked up one time. The V gene is TRBV9, the J gene TRBJ2-5, with 10 bases identical to TRBD2. V dropped 3 bases and J dropped 6; count of bases not matched to a gene: 8. From germline, CDR1 is SGDLS and CDR2 YYNGEE. The CDR3 totals 15 residues. In nucleotides, the CDR3 is TGTGCCAGCAGCGCCAGCGGGGGGGCCCCTCAGACCCAGTACTTC. Its translation: CASSASGGAPQTQYF.